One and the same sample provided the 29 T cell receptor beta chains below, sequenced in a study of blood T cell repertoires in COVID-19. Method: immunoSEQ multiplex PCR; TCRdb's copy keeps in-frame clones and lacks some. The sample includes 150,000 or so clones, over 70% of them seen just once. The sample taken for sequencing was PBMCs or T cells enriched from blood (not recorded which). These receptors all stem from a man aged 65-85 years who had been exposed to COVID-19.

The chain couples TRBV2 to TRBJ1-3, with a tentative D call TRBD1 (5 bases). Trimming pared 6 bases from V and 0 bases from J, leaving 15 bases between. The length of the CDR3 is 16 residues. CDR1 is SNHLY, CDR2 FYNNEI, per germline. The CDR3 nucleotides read TGTGCCAGCAGGATTGGCGGACATTTCTCTGGAAACACCATATATTTT. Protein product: CASRIGGHFSGNTIYF.

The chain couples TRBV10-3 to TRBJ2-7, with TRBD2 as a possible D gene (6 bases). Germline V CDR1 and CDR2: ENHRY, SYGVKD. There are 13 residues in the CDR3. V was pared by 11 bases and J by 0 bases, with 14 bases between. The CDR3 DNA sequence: TGTGCCGTGGGGAGGCTGGACTCCTACGAGCAGTACTTC. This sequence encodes CAVGRLDSYEQYF.

The CDR3: CASSQALTTGELFF. CDR3 DNA sequence: TGTGCCAGCAGCCAAGCCTTGACAACCGGGGAGCTGTTTTTT. The chain recombines TRBV14 with TRBJ2-2; D unclear. Trimming stripped 1 base from V and 5 bases from J, with 8 bases between. The CDR3 loop spans 14 amino acids. Looked up from germline, CDR1 is SGHDN and CDR2 is FVKESK. The variable domain in full, with the rest retrieved from reference TRBV14 and TRBJ2-2, is EAGVTQFPSHSVIEKGQTVTLRCDPISGHDNLYWYRRVMGKEIKFLLHFVKESKQDESGMPNNRFLAERTGGTYSTLKVQPAELEDSGVYFCASSQALTTGELFFGEGSRLTVL.

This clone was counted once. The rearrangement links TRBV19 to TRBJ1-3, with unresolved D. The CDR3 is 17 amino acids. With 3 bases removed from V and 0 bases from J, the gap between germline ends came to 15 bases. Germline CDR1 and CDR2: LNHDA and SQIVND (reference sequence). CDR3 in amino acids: CASSMNRRSISGNTIYF. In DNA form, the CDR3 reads TGTGCCAGTAGTATGAATCGTCGGTCAATCTCTGGAAACACCATATATTTT.

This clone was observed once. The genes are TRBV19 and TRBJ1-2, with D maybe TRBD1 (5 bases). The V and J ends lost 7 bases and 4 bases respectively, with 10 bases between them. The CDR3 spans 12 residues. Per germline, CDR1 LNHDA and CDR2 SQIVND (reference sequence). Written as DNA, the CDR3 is TGTGCCAGTATTGGGGCGGCCTATGGCTACACCTTC. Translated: CASIGAAYGYTF.

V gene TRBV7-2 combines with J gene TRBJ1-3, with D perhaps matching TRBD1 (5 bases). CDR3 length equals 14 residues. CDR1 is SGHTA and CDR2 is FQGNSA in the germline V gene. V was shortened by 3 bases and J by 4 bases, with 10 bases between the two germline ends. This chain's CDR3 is CASSLATAGNTIYF. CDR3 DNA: TGTGCCAGCAGCTTGGCGACAGCCGGAAACACCATATATTTT.

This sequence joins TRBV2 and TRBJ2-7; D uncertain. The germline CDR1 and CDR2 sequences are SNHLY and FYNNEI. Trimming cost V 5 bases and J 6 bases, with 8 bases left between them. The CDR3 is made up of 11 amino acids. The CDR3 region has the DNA TGTGCCAGCAGTCTTCGGGTCGAGCAGTACTTC. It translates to CASSLRVEQYF.

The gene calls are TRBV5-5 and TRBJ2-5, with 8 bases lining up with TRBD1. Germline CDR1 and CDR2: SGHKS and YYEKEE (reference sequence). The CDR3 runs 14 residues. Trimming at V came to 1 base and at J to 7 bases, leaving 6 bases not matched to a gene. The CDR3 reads CASSLLDRGRTQYF. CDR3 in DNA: TGTGCCAGCAGCTTGTTAGACAGGGGTAGGACCCAGTACTTC.

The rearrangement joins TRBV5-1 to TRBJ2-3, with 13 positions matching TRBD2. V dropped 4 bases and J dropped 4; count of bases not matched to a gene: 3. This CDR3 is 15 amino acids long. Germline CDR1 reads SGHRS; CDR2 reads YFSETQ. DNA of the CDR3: TGCGCCAGCAGCGAGGGACTAGCGGGGCCAGATACGCAGTATTTT. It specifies CASSEGLAGPDTQYF. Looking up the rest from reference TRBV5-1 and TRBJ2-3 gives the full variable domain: KAGVTQTPRYLIKTRGQQVTLSCSPISGHRSVSWYQQTPGQGLQFLFEYFSETQRNKGNFPGRFSGRQFSNSRSEMNVSTLELGDSALYLCASSEGLAGPDTQYFGPGTRLTVL.

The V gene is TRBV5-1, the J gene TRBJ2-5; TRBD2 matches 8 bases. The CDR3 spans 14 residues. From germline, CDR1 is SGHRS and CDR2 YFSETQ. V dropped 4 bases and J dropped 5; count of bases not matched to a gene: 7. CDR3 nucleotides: TGCGCCAGCAGCGGAACGGGAGGGCAGGAGACCCAGTACTTC. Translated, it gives CASSGTGGQETQYF.

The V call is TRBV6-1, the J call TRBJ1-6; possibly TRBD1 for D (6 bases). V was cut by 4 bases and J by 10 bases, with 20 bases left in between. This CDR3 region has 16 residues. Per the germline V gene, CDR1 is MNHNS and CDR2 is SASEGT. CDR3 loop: CASSGGGAGVISPLHF. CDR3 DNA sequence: TGTGCCAGCAGTGGGGGGGGAGCAGGGGTTATCTCACCCCTCCACTTT.

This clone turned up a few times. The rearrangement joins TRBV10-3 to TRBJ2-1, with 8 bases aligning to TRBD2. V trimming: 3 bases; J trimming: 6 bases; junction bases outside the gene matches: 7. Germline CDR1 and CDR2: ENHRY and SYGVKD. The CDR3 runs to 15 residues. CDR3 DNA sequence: TGTGCCATCAGTGACGCCGGGACTAGAATCAATGAGCAGTTCTTC. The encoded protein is CAISDAGTRINEQFF.

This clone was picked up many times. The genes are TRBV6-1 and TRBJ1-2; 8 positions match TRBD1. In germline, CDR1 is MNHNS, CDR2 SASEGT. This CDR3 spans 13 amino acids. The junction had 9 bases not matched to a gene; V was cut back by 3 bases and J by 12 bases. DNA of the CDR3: TGTGCCAGCAGTGACAGGGGGCTGACGGCGAACACCTTC. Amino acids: CASSDRGLTANTF.

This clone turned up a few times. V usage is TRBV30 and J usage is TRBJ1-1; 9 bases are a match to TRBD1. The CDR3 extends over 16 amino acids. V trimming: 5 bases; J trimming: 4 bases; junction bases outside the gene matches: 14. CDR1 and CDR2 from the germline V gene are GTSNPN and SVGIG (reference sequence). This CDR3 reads CAWVRNRGRRGTEAFF. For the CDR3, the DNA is TGTGCCTGGGTCCGGAACAGGGGGCGGAGGGGCACTGAAGCTTTCTTT.

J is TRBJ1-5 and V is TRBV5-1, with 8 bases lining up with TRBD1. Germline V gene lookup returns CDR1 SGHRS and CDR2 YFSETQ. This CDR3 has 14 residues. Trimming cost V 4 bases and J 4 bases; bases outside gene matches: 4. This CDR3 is CASSPGQENQPQHF. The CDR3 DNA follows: TGCGCCAGCAGCCCGGGACAGGAAAATCAGCCCCAGCATTTT.

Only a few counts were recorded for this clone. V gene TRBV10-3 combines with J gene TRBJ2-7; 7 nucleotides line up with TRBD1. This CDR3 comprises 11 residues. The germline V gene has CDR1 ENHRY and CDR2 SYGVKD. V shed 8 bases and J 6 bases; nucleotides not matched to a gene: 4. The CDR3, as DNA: TGTGCCATCGGCAGGGGGATCGAGCAGTACTTC. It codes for CAIGRGIEQYF.

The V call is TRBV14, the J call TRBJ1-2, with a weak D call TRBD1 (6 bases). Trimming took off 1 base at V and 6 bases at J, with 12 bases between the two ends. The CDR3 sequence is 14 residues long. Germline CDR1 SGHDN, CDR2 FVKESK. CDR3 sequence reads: CASSQGDRTDGYTF. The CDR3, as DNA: TGTGCCAGCAGCCAAGGTGACAGGACGGATGGCTACACCTTC.

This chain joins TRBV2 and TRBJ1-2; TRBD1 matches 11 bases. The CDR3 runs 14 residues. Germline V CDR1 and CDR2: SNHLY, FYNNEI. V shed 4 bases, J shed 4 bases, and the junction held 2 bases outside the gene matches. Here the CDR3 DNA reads TGTGCCAGCAGTGTGGACAGGGGGCCCTATGGCTACACCTTC. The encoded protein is CASSVDRGPYGYTF.

CDR3 protein: CASSLGAGGTQYF. The CDR3 region has the DNA TGTGCCAGCAGTTTGGGAGCGGGGGGGACCCAGTACTTC. The genes are TRBV27 and TRBJ2-5; 9 bases fit TRBD2. The CDR3 spans 13 residues. The junction had 3 bases not matched to a gene; V was cut back by 3 bases and J by 7 bases. Per germline, CDR1 MNHEY and CDR2 SMNVEV (reference sequence).

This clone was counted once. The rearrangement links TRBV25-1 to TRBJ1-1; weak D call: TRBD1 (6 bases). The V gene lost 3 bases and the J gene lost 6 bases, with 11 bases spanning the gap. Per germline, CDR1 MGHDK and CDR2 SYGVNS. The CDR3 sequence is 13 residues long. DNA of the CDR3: TGTGCCAGCAGTGACTGGGGGGGCTCTGAAGCTTTCTTT. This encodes CASSDWGGSEAFF.

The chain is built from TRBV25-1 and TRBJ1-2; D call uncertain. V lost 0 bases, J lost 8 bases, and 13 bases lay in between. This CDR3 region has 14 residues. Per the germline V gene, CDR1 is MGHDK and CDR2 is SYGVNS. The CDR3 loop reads CASSEYSSIYGYTF. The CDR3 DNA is TGTGCCAGCAGTGAATATAGCAGCATTTACGGCTACACCTTC.

CDR3 sequence: CASSNRPGRSNYGYTF. As DNA, the CDR3 is TGTGCCAGCAGCAACAGGCCGGGCCGATCTAACTATGGCTACACCTTC. The chain is built from TRBV7-8 and TRBJ1-2, with D perhaps TRBD1 (5 bases). The CDR3 is 16 residues long. Germline assignment: CDR1 SGHVS and CDR2 FQNEAQ. Trimming took off 5 bases at V and 0 bases at J, with 16 bases between the two ends.

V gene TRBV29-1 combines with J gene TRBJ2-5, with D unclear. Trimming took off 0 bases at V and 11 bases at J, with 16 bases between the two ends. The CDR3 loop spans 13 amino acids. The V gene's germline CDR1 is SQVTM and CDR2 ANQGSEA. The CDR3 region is CSVEDHRSAPQYF. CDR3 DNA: TGCAGCGTTGAAGATCACCGGAGCGCCCCTCAGTACTTC.

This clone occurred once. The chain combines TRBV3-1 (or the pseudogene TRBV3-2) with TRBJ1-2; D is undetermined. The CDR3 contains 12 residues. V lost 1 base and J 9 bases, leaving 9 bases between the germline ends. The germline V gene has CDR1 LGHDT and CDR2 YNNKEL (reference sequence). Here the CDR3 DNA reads TGTGCCAGCAGCCAAGGGGTGGAGAGCTACACCTTC. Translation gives CASSQGVESYTF.

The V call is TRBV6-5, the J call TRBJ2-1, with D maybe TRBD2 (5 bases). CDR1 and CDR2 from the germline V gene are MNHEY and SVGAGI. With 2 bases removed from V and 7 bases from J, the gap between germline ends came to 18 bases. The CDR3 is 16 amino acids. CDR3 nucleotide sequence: TGTGCCAGCAGTTACCTTGATAGGAGGAATGGGAATGAGCAGTTCTTC. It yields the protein CASSYLDRRNGNEQFF.

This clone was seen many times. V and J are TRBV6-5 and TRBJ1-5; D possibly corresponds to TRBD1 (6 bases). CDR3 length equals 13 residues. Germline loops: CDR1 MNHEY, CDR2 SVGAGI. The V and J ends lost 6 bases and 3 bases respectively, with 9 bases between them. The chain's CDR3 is CASSGQHNQPQHF. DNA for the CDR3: TGTGCCAGCAGCGGACAGCACAATCAGCCCCAGCATTTT.

The CDR3 here is CAIRDSTYEQYF. The CDR3 nucleotides read TGTGCCATCAGGGACAGCACCTACGAGCAGTACTTC. V and J are TRBV10-3 and TRBJ2-7; D perhaps matches TRBD1 (6 bases). Trimming cost V 6 bases and J 2 bases, with 8 bases left between them. This CDR3 region has 12 residues. Germline lookup yields CDR1 ENHRY and CDR2 SYGVKD.

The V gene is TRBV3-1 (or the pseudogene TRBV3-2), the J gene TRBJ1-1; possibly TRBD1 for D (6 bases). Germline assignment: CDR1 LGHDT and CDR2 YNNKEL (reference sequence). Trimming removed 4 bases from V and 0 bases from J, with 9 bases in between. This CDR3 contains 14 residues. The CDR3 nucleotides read TGTGCCAGCAGCCTAACAGGGATGAACACTGAAGCTTTCTTT. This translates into CASSLTGMNTEAFF.

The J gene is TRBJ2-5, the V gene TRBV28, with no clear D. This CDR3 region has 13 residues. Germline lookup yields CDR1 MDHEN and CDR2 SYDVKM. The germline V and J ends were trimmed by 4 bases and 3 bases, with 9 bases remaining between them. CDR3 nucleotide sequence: TGTGCCAGCAGTTCCCACGTAGAAGAGACCCAGTACTTC. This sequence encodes CASSSHVEETQYF. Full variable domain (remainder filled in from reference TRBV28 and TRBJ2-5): DVKVTQSSRYLVKRTGEKVFLECVQDMDHENMFWYRQDPGLGLRLIYFSYDVKMKEKGDIPEGYSVSREKKERFSLILESASTNQTSMYLCASSSHVEETQYFGPGTRLLVL.